Here is one T cell receptor beta chain with its context. Its antigen is unidentified. This sample was taken from a study of cytomegalovirus exposure and HLA in healthy donors. Clones were read by immunoSEQ multiplex PCR, and TCRdb kept only the in-frame ones, dropping some. The table shows fewer than 150,000 clones, with roughly 90% occurring only once. General study findings and limits: As confirmed in vitro, a few CMV-associated chains were specific for CMV antigens. A list of 150 to 200 TCR beta chains associated with cytomegalovirus was given. The study found most TCR sequences rare, yet found some public TCRs in many donors.

Donors came from a validation cohort of 95 to 150 subjects, distinct from the first 666-subject cohort. Germline CDR1 is MNHEY and CDR2 is SVGAGI. Unmatched junction bases numbered 11, after V lost 6 bases and J lost 7 bases. This CDR3 contains 15 residues. This TCR came from a man aged 30 to 39 in good health and CMV-seronegative. This rearrangement joins TRBV6-5 to TRBJ2-1; 8 bases fit TRBD2. Sequences were obtained from PBMCs. This CDR3 is CASSLLAGGGNEQFF. The CDR3 DNA reads TGTGCCAGCAGCCTACTGGCGGGAGGCGGAAATGAGCAGTTCTTC.